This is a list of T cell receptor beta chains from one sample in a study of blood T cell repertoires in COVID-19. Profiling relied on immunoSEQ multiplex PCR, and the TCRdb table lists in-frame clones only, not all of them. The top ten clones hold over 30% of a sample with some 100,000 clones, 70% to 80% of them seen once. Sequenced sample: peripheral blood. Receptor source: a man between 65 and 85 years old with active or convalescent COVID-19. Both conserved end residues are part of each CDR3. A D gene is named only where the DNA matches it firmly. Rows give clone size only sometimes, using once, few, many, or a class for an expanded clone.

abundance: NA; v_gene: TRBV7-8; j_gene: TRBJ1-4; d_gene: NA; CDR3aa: CASSLQVANEKLFF; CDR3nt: TGTGCCAGCAGCTTACAGGTTGCTAATGAAAAACTGTTTTTT
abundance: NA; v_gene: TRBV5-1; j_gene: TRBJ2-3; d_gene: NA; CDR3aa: CASSRGPTNTQYF; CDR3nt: TGCGCCAGCAGCAGAGGGCCCACTAATACGCAGTATTTT
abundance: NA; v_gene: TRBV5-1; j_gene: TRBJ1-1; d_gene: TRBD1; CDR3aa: CASSPLTTGVNTEAFF; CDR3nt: TGCGCCAGCAGCCCCCTTACGACAGGGGTGAACACTGAAGCTTTCTTT
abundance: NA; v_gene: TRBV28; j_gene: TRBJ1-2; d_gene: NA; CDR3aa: CASRQGHLNYGYTF; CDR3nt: TGTGCCAGCAGACAGGGACATCTTAACTATGGCTACACCTTC
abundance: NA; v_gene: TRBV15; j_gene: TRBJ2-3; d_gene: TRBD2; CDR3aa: CATSREGGTDTQYF; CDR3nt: TGTGCCACCAGCAGAGAGGGGGGGACAGATACGCAGTATTTT
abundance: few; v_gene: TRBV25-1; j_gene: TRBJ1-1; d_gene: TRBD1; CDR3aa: CASSDRGQENTEAFF; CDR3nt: TGTGCCAGCAGTGACAGGGGGCAGGAGAACACTGAAGCTTTCTTT
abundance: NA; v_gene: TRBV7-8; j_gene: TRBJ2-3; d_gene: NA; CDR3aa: CASSHTDTQYF; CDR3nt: TGTGCCAGCAGTCACACAGATACGCAGTATTTT
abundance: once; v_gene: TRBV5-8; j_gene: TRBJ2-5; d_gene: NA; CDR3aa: CASSPGSGQETQYF; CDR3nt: TGTGCCAGCAGCCCAGGGTCCGGACAAGAGACCCAGTACTTC
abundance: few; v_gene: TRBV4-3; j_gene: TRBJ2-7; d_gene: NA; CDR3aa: CASSLEDGPYEQYF; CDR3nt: TGCGCCAGCAGCCTGGAGGACGGCCCCTACGAGCAGTACTTC
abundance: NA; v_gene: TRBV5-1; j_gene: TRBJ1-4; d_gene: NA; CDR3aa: CASSLIGGNEKLFF; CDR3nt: TGCGCCAGCAGCTTAATAGGAGGAAATGAAAAACTGTTTTTT
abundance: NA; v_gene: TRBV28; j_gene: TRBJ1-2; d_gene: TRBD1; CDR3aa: CASSLPRTGGHGYTF; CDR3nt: TGTGCCAGCAGTTTACCCAGGACAGGGGGCCACGGCTACACCTTC
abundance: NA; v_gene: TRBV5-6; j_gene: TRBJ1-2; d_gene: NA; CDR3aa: CASSPPRVEGYTF; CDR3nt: TGTGCCAGCAGCCCCCCCAGGGTAGAAGGCTACACCTTC
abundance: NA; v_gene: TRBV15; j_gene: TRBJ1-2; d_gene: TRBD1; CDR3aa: CATSRDLVTGNGYTF; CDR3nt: TGTGCCACCAGCAGAGATCTTGTGACAGGGAATGGCTACACCTTC
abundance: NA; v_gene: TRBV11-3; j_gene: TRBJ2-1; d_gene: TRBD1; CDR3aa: CASSPTGDPYNEQFF; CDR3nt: TGTGCCAGCAGCCCCACAGGGGACCCTTACAATGAGCAGTTCTTC
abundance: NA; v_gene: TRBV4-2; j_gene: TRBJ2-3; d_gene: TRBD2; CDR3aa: CASSQGLAGGRNTDTQYF; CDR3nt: TGTGCCAGCAGCCAGGGACTAGCGGGGGGGCGTAACACAGATACGCAGTATTTT
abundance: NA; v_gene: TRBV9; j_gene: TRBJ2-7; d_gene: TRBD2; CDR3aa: CASSLPTSGNDEQYF; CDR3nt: TGTGCCAGCAGCCTCCCGACTAGCGGGAACGACGAGCAGTACTTC
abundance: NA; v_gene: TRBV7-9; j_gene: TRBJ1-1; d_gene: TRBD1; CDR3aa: CASSSGGPNMNTEAFF; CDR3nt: TGTGCCAGCAGCTCAGGGGGTCCCAACATGAACACTGAAGCTTTCTTT
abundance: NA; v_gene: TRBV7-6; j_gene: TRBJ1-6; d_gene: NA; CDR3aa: CASSLAQANSPLHF; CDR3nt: TGTGCCAGCAGCTTAGCGCAGGCCAATTCACCCCTCCACTTT
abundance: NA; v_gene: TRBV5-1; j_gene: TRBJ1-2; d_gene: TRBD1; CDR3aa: CASSRQGAIVGDGYTF; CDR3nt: TGCGCCAGCAGTAGACAGGGGGCGATAGTAGGGGACGGCTACACCTTC
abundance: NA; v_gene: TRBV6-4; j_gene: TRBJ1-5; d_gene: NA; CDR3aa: CASSAGSNQPQHF; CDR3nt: TGTGCCAGCAGTGCGGGGTCCAATCAGCCCCAGCATTTT
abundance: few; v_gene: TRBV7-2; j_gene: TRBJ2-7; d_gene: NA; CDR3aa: CASSLGTEYEQYF; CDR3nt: TGTGCCAGCAGCTTAGGCACAGAATACGAGCAGTACTTC
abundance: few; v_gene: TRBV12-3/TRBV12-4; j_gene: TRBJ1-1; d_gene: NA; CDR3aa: CASRHNTEAFF; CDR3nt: TGTGCCAGCAGACATAACACTGAAGCTTTCTTT
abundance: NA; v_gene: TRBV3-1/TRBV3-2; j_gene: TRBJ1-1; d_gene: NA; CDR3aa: CASSQVQMNTEAFF; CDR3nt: TGTGCCAGCAGCCAAGTACAGATGAACACTGAAGCTTTCTTT
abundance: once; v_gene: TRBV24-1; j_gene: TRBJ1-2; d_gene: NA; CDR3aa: CATSEGVNYGYTF; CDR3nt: TGTGCCACCAGTGAAGGGGTGAACTATGGCTACACCTTC